Listed below are T cell receptor beta chains from one sample, sequenced in a study of blood T cell repertoires in COVID-19. Data came from immunoSEQ multiplex PCR; TCRdb stores just in-frame clones and leaves some out. The data show approximately 290,000 clones, approximately 85% seen once. The sample consisted of PBMCs or T cells enriched from blood (not recorded which). These receptors originate from a woman between 25 and 40 years old who had recovered from COVID-19. The conserved cysteine and the conserved F or W are not part of the CDR3 here. Fields, in order: CDR3 protein, J gene, CDR3 length, V gene.

CDR3 protein: ASSSTDSGNSPLH; J gene: TRBJ1-6; CDR3 length: 13; V gene: TRBV5-1
CDR3 protein: ASSLDRGHQPQH; J gene: TRBJ1-5; CDR3 length: 12; V gene: TRBV7-8
CDR3 protein: ASRPTSSYNEQF; J gene: TRBJ2-1; CDR3 length: 12; V gene: TRBV7-9
CDR3 protein: AWSVRESYT; J gene: TRBJ1-2; CDR3 length: 9; V gene: TRBV30
CDR3 protein: ASSLGLYNEQF; J gene: TRBJ2-1; CDR3 length: 11; V gene: TRBV7-3
CDR3 protein: ASNPGTSHTDTQY; J gene: TRBJ2-3; CDR3 length: 13; V gene: TRBV27
CDR3 protein: ASSPPAGFQETQY; J gene: TRBJ2-5; CDR3 length: 13; V gene: TRBV18
CDR3 protein: ASRVVRDINSPLH; J gene: TRBJ1-6; CDR3 length: 13; V gene: TRBV6-5
CDR3 protein: ASSASGVSADEQF; J gene: TRBJ2-1; CDR3 length: 13; V gene: TRBV5-4
CDR3 protein: ASRGLAGTEQY; J gene: TRBJ2-7; CDR3 length: 11; V gene: TRBV3-1/TRBV3-2
CDR3 protein: ASSQGLAGSSYEQY; J gene: TRBJ2-7; CDR3 length: 14; V gene: TRBV3-1/TRBV3-2
CDR3 protein: ASTTYVGPFTPLH; J gene: TRBJ1-6; CDR3 length: 13; V gene: TRBV19
CDR3 protein: ASSRSGGDRAGVGY; J gene: TRBJ2-7; CDR3 length: 14; V gene: TRBV4-2
CDR3 protein: ASSMVGSFNQPQH; J gene: TRBJ1-5; CDR3 length: 13; V gene: TRBV19
CDR3 protein: ASSEYSHEQY; J gene: TRBJ2-7; CDR3 length: 10; V gene: TRBV10-2
CDR3 protein: ASSLPTGFAGNTIY; J gene: TRBJ1-3; CDR3 length: 14; V gene: TRBV5-1
CDR3 protein: AINVGGPDQPQH; J gene: TRBJ1-5; CDR3 length: 12; V gene: TRBV10-3
CDR3 protein: ASSIPTPGQRSPLH; J gene: TRBJ1-6; CDR3 length: 14; V gene: TRBV19
CDR3 protein: ASSFRGSDTEAF; J gene: TRBJ1-1; CDR3 length: 12; V gene: TRBV27
CDR3 protein: ASSFNEAF; J gene: TRBJ1-1; CDR3 length: 8; V gene: TRBV7-9
CDR3 protein: ASSLAAPGDNEKLF; J gene: TRBJ1-4; CDR3 length: 14; V gene: TRBV7-9
CDR3 protein: ASSLVGRTGRYEQY; J gene: TRBJ2-7; CDR3 length: 14; V gene: TRBV11-2
CDR3 protein: ASSGRSSGANVLT; J gene: TRBJ2-6; CDR3 length: 13; V gene: TRBV27
CDR3 protein: ASSPRGGLLTDTQY; J gene: TRBJ2-3; CDR3 length: 14; V gene: TRBV5-1
CDR3 protein: ASSSSGKPGGAF; J gene: TRBJ1-1; CDR3 length: 12; V gene: TRBV7-2
CDR3 protein: ASSPGRDLYEQY; J gene: TRBJ2-7; CDR3 length: 12; V gene: TRBV9
CDR3 protein: ASSLGGGQPQH; J gene: TRBJ1-5; CDR3 length: 11; V gene: TRBV12-3/TRBV12-4
CDR3 protein: ASSSRAGVANTQY; J gene: TRBJ2-3; CDR3 length: 13; V gene: TRBV5-4
CDR3 protein: ASSGATIPGLGYT; J gene: TRBJ1-2; CDR3 length: 13; V gene: TRBV6-5